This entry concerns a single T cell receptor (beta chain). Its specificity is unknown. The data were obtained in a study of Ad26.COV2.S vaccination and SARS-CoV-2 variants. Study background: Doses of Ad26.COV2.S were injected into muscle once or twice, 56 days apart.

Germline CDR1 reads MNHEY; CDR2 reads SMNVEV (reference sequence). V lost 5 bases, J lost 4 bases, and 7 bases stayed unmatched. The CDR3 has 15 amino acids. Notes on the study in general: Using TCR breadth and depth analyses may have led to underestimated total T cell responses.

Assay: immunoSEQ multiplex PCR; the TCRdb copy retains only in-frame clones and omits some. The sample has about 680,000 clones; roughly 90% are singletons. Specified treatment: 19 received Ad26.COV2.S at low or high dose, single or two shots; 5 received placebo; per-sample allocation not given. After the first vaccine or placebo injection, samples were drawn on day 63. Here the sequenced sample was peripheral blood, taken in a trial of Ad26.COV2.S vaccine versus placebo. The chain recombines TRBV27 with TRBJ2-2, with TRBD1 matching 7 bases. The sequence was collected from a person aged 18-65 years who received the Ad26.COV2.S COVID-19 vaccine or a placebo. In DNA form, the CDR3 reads TGTGCCAGCAGTCCAATACAGGGGTCCACCGGGGAGCTGTTTTTT. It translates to CASSPIQGSTGELFF.